Listed below are T cell receptor beta chains from one sample, sequenced in a study of T cell changes during pregnancy in multiple sclerosis. Assay: immunoSEQ multiplex PCR; the TCRdb copy retains only in-frame clones and omits some. Of 80,000 to 130,000 clones in the sample, over 85% are singletons; the top ten hold approximately 1.2%. The source was peripheral blood, collected in the second trimester of pregnancy. The origin of the receptors is a female donor with multiple sclerosis, enrolled in a pregnancy study. Each CDR3 is given with its conserved first and last residue. The D gene is left open where the match is weak. Clone size is shown for a subset of rows, as once, few, many or a class of expanded clone.

D	J	V	size	CDR3	DNA
TRBD2	TRBJ2-1	TRBV6-4	.	CASSDEPSGSNEQFF	TGTGCCAGCAGTGACGAGCCTAGCGGGAGCAATGAGCAGTTCTTC
TRBD1	TRBJ1-1	TRBV6-5	.	CASSSRTGQAFF	TGTGCCAGCAGTTCACGGACAGGGCAAGCTTTCTTT
TRBD2	TRBJ2-1	TRBV18	once	CASRPTSGGREQFF	TGTGCCAGCCGCCCGACTAGCGGGGGACGGGAGCAGTTCTTC
TRBD1	TRBJ1-2	TRBV28	.	CASIGTGVGFDGYTF	TGTGCCAGCATTGGGACAGGGGTCGGTTTCGATGGCTACACCTTC
TRBD2	TRBJ2-7	TRBV30	.	CAWSPTLAGGGYEQYF	TGTGCCTGGAGTCCGACCCTTGCGGGAGGAGGATACGAGCAGTACTTC
TRBD2	TRBJ2-1	TRBV6-6	.	CASSASGSYNEQFF	TGTGCCAGCAGTGCTAGCGGGAGCTACAATGAGCAGTTCTTC
TRBD2	TRBJ2-1	TRBV7-7	.	CASSPRGGEQFF	TGTGCCAGCAGCCCCCGGGGGGGCGAGCAGTTCTTC
.	TRBJ2-7	TRBV10-1	.	CASSEGGALRVSQYF	TGCGCCAGCAGTGAGGGTGGTGCCCTCCGGGTCTCGCAGTACTTC
.	TRBJ2-7	TRBV7-9	.	CASSLGEGAMYF	TGTGCCAGCAGCTTGGGAGAAGGTGCGATGTACTTC
TRBD1	TRBJ1-4	TRBV4-2	.	CASSQDRGQGPEKLFF	TGTGCCAGCAGCCAAGATCGGGGACAGGGGCCCGAAAAACTGTTTTTT
.	TRBJ2-7	TRBV5-5	.	CASSTDTYEQYF	TGTGCCAGCAGCACGGACACCTACGAGCAGTACTTC
.	TRBJ2-5	TRBV5-1	.	CASSLEQGRETQYF	TGCGCCAGCAGCTTGGAACAGGGACGAGAGACCCAGTACTTC
TRBD2	TRBJ2-3	TRBV4-2	.	CASSQEAGGIDTQYF	TGTGCCAGCAGCCAAGAAGCGGGGGGAATAGATACGCAGTATTTT
.	TRBJ2-3	TRBV5-1	.	CASSLDRVYTQYF	TGCGCCAGCAGCTTGGATCGGGTTTATACGCAGTATTTT
TRBD1	TRBJ1-1	TRBV5-5	.	CASGTVMNTEAFF	TGTGCCAGCGGGACAGTGATGAACACTGAAGCTTTCTTT
.	TRBJ2-1	TRBV19	.	CASSISAPGGPPYNEQFF	TGTGCCAGTAGTATTTCGGCTCCAGGGGGGCCCCCTTACAATGAGCAGTTCTTC
.	TRBJ2-5	TRBV7-2	.	CASSLAALDWAQYF	TGTGCCAGCAGCTTAGCGGCACTAGATTGGGCCCAGTACTTC
TRBD2	TRBJ2-3	TRBV5-4	.	CASSPGGTSFIDTQYF	TGTGCCAGCAGCCCTGGGGGGACTAGTTTTATAGATACGCAGTATTTT
.	TRBJ1-2	TRBV28	.	CASTRTGRYGYTF	TGTGCCAGCACCCGTACAGGGCGTTATGGCTACACCTTC
.	TRBJ1-4	TRBV15	.	CATSRDVVGGEKLFF	TGTGCCACCAGCAGAGACGTCGTAGGCGGCGAAAAACTGTTTTTT
.	TRBJ1-4	TRBV7-9	.	CASSWASGLRQATNEKLFF	TGTGCCAGCAGCTGGGCGTCAGGACTCCGACAAGCAACTAATGAAAAACTGTTTTTT
.	TRBJ1-3	TRBV28	.	CASIPWGRLGAGNTIYF	TGTGCCAGCATACCATGGGGGAGGTTGGGAGCTGGAAACACCATATATTTT
TRBD1	TRBJ1-3	TRBV5-1	.	CASSTTGGGNTIYF	TGCGCCAGCAGCACGACAGGGGGTGGAAACACCATATATTTT
.	TRBJ2-3	TRBV27	once	CASSSGGASTDTQYF	TGTGCCAGCAGTTCCGGCGGGGCTAGCACAGATACGCAGTATTTT
.	TRBJ1-4	TRBV29-1	few	CSVGWGDEKLFF	TGCAGCGTTGGTTGGGGCGATGAAAAACTGTTTTTT
.	TRBJ2-1	TRBV7-9	once	CASSPPGVRTYNEQFF	TGTGCCAGTAGCCCCCCCGGAGTGAGGACCTACAATGAGCAGTTCTTC
TRBD2	TRBJ2-2	TRBV2	.	CASSRTRLAGLNTGELFF	TGTGCCAGCAGCAGGACCCGACTAGCGGGGCTGAACACCGGGGAGCTGTTTTTT
.	TRBJ2-1	TRBV6-1	.	CASSGRQGGPYNEQFF	TGTGCCAGCAGTGGGAGACAGGGAGGCCCCTACAATGAGCAGTTCTTC
TRBD1	TRBJ1-2	TRBV30	.	CAWSRDRVYGYTF	TGTGCCTGGAGTCGCGACAGGGTCTATGGCTACACCTTC
.	TRBJ2-3	TRBV29-1	.	CSGTRAGTDTQYF	TGCAGCGGGACACGGGCCGGGACAGATACGCAGTATTTT
TRBD1	TRBJ2-1	TRBV19	.	CASSPWDRGGFDEQFF	TGTGCCAGTAGTCCCTGGGACAGGGGAGGTTTTGATGAGCAGTTCTTC
TRBD1	TRBJ1-2	TRBV13	.	CASSPRTGRYGYTF	TGTGCCAGCAGCCCACGGACAGGACGCTATGGCTACACCTTC
TRBD1	TRBJ2-6	TRBV7-9	.	CASSSSGTVGANVLTF	TGTGCCAGCAGCTCGTCTGGGACAGTTGGGGCCAACGTCCTGACTTTC
.	TRBJ1-3	TRBV10-3	.	CAISETGFSSGNTIYF	TGTGCCATCAGCGAGACAGGATTCTCCTCTGGAAACACCATATATTTT
.	TRBJ1-1	TRBV7-3	once	CASSLNKGTEAFF	TGTGCCAGCAGCTTAAATAAGGGGACTGAAGCTTTCTTT
TRBD1	TRBJ2-6	TRBV4-1	.	CASSPGQNLVGANVLTF	TGCGCCAGCAGCCCGGGACAGAACTTAGTTGGGGCCAACGTCCTGACTTTC
.	TRBJ2-5	TRBV2	.	CASSLKETQYF	TGTGCCAGCAGCCTAAAAGAGACCCAGTACTTC
.	TRBJ1-1	TRBV2	.	CASSDFLEAFF	TGTGCCAGCAGTGACTTCCTGGAAGCTTTCTTT
TRBD1	TRBJ2-3	TRBV27	once	CASSLVRGTDTQYF	TGTGCCAGCAGTTTAGTCAGGGGGACAGATACGCAGTATTTT
.	TRBJ2-2	TRBV18	once	CASSPPTGLNTGELFF	TGTGCCAGCTCACCACCGACCGGGTTGAACACCGGGGAGCTGTTTTTT
TRBD2	TRBJ2-7	TRBV6-6	.	CASSYSTREGYEQYF	TGTGCCAGCAGTTACTCGACCAGGGAGGGCTACGAGCAGTACTTC